This TCR beta chain was obtained from a study of blood T cell repertoires in COVID-19. The germline gives CDR1 GTSNPN, CDR2 SVGIG (reference sequence). There are 13 residues in the CDR3. V was shortened by 0 bases and J by 2 bases, with 5 bases between the two germline ends. Assay used: immunoSEQ multiplex PCR; TCRdb lists only in-frame clones, some missing. The table shows about 200,000 clones, with over 75% occurring only once. The V gene is TRBV30, the J gene TRBJ1-5, with no clear D. The specimen was peripheral blood. The TCR originated in a man older than 75 with acute or convalescent COVID-19. The CDR3 protein is CAWSVHRNQPQHF. The CDR3 region has the DNA TGTGCCTGGAGTGTACACCGCAATCAGCCCCAGCATTTT. Together with reference TRBV30 and TRBJ1-5, the CDR3 gives the full variable domain: SQTIHQWPATLVQPVGSPLSLECTVEGTSNPNLYWYRQAAGRGLQLLFYSVGIGQISSEVPQNLSASRPQDRQFILSSKKLLLSDSGFYLCAWSVHRNQPQHFGDGTRLSIL.